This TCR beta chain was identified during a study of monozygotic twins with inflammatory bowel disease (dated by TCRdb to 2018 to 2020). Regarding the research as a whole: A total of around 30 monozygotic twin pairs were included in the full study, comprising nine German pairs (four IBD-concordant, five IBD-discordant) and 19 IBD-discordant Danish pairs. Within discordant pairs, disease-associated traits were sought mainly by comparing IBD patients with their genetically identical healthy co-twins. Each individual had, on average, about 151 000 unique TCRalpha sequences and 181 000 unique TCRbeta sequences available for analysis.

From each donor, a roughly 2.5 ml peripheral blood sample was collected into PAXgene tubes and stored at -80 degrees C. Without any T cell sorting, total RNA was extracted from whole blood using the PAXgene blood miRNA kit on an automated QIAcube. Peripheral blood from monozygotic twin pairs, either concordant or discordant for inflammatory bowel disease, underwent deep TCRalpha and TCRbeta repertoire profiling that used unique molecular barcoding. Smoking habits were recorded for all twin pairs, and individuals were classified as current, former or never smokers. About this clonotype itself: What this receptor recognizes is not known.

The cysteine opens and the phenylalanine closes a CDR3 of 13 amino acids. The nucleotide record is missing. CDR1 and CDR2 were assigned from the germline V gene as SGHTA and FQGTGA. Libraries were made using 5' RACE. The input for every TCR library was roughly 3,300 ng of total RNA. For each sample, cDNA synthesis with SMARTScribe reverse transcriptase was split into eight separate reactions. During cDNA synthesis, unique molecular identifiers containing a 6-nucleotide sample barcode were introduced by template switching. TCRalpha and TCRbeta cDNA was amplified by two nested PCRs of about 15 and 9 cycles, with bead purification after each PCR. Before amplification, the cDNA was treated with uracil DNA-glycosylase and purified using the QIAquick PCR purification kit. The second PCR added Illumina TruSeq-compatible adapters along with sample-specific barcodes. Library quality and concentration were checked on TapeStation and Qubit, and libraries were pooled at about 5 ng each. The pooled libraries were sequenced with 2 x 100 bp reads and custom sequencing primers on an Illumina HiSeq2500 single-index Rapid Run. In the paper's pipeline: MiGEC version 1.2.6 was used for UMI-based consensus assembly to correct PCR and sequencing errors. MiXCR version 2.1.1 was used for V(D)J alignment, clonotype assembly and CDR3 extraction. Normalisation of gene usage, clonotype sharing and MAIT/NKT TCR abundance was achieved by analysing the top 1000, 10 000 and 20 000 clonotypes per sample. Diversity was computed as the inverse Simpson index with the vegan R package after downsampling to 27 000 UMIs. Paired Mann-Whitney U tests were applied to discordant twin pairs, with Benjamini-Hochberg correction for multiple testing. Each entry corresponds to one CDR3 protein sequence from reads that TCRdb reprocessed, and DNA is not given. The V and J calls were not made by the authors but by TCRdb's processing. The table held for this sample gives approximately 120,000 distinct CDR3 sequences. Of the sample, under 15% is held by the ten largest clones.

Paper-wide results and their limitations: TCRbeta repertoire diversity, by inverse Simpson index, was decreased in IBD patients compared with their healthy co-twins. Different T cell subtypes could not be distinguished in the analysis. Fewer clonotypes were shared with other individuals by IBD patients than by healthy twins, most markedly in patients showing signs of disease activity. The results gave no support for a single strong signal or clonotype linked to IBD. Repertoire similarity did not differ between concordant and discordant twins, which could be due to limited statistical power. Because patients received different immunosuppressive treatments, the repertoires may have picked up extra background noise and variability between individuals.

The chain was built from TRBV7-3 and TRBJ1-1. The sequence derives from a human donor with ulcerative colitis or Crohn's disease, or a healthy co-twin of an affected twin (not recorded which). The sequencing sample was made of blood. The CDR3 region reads CASSPAMNTEAFF.